This is a list of T cell receptor beta chains from one sample in a study of T cells in localized non-small cell lung cancer. Generated by immunoSEQ multiplex PCR, the TCRdb table keeps only in-frame clones and is missing some. The data contain 58,000 or so clones, roughly 90% of them seen just once; the ten biggest clones take up approximately 2%. This specimen consisted of peripheral blood, obtained before any cancer treatment. The receptors derive from a woman aged 40-75 years with stage I lung adenocarcinoma. Both conserved end residues are part of each CDR3. Each record gives: V gene, clone size, J gene, CDR3 protein. Only part of the rows carry a size: once, few, many, or a class if the clone is expanded.

TRBV27	few	TRBJ2-4	CASSLSVGLGGNIQYF
TRBV28	.	TRBJ2-7	CASSMGGAGTYEQYF
TRBV4-3	.	TRBJ2-7	CASSQSTGGVYEQYF
TRBV4-3	.	TRBJ1-5	CASSQDLNRSNQPQHF
TRBV19	.	TRBJ2-3	CASSDGGRDTDTQYF
TRBV30	.	TRBJ2-7	CAWSGPNYEQYF
TRBV11-2	few	TRBJ2-7	CASSFSGGTYEQYF
TRBV9	.	TRBJ2-1	CASSGLARRNEQFF
TRBV2	.	TRBJ2-1	CASQRETDNEQFF
TRBV11-2	.	TRBJ2-1	CASSSPFRGSYNEQFF
TRBV6-5	.	TRBJ1-5	CASSRVMSNQPQHF
TRBV6-5	.	TRBJ2-5	CASSYSVLVPETQYF
TRBV27	.	TRBJ2-7	CASSPSGIGRQLSSYEQYF
TRBV5-1	.	TRBJ1-6	CASSPPDANSPLHF
TRBV19	.	TRBJ1-4	CASRNRFGVTNEKLFF
TRBV7-9	once	TRBJ1-2	CASSLASGAGYTF
TRBV10-3	.	TRBJ2-7	CAIANSPYEQYF
TRBV7-9	.	TRBJ2-7	CASSSGGGTGVKYF
TRBV2	.	TRBJ1-6	CASTDGNRASPLHF
TRBV30	.	TRBJ2-5	CAWSDIPQRTGTETQYF
TRBV5-4	once	TRBJ2-3	CASSSWVASTDTQYF
TRBV5-6	.	TRBJ2-5	CASSLLLGGQETQYF
TRBV18	.	TRBJ2-6	CASSPPGGDEAGANVLTF
TRBV10-3	.	TRBJ1-4	CAISRDLNEKLFF
TRBV30	few	TRBJ1-4	CAWRLNRGRGEKLFF
TRBV28	.	TRBJ2-2	CASSPGQLNRGRRFGELFF
TRBV21-1	.	TRBJ2-1	CDTGESGAEQFF
TRBV19	.	TRBJ2-5	CASRREGRGPGETQYF
TRBV29-1	.	TRBJ2-4	CSVELAKNIQYF
TRBV6-4	.	TRBJ2-3	CASSERIGGGAHTQYF
TRBV9	.	TRBJ2-7	CASSVDPTSVYEQYF
TRBV5-8	once	TRBJ2-2	CASSLGSTPGDTGELFF
TRBV9	.	TRBJ1-3	CASSPDRPSGNTIYF
TRBV28	.	TRBJ1-5	CASSLGQGGRQPQHF
TRBV2	.	TRBJ1-2	CASILDGTVSYGYTF
TRBV28	few	TRBJ1-1	CASSSYYMGTEAFF
TRBV2	.	TRBJ1-2	CASTNTGGPYGYTF
TRBV6-6	.	TRBJ1-1	CASTKRTGATEAFF
TRBV19	.	TRBJ1-5	CASNTPERGPGDQPQHF
TRBV9	.	TRBJ2-2	CASSPRSAGELFF
TRBV7-6	.	TRBJ2-7	CASSSETGGEQYF
TRBV7-8	.	TRBJ1-4	CASSPQTGGQYEKLFF